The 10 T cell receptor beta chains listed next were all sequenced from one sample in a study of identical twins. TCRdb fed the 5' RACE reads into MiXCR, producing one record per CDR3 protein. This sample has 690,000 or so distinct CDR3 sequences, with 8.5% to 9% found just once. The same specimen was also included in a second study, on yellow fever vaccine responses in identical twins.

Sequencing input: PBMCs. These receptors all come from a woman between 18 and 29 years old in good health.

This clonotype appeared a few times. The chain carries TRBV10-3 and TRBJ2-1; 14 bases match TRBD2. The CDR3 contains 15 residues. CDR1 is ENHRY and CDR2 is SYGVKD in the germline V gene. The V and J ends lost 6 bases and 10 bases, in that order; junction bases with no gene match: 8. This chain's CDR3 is CAIRGTSGSQGEQFF. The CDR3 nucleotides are TGTGCCATCAGGGGGACTAGCGGGAGCCAAGGGGAGCAGTTCTTC.

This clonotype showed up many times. CDR3 DNA: TGTGCCAGCAGCCGTCAGATAGGGGACAATGAGCAGTTCTTC. Residues: CASSRQIGDNEQFF. The chain couples TRBV7-3 to TRBJ2-1; tentative D call: TRBD1 (5 bases). The V end was cut by 5 bases, the J end by 5 bases, with 13 bases between. This CDR3 is built from 14 residues. Per the germline V gene, CDR1 is SGHTA and CDR2 is FQGTGA.

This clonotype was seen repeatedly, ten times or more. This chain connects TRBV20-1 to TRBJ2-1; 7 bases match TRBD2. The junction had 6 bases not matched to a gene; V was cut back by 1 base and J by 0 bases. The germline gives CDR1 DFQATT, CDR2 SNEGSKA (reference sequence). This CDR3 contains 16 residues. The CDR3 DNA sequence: TGCAGTGCTAGAGTGGCAGCGGGGAGCTCCTACAATGAGCAGTTCTTC. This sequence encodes CSARVAAGSSYNEQFF.

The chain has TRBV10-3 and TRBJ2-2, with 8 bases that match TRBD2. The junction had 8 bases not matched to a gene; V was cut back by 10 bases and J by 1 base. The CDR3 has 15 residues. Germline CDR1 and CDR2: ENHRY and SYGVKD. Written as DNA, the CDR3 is TGTGCCACCCACGGGGGACTAGGGAACACCGGGGAGCTGTTTTTT. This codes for CATHGGLGNTGELFF.

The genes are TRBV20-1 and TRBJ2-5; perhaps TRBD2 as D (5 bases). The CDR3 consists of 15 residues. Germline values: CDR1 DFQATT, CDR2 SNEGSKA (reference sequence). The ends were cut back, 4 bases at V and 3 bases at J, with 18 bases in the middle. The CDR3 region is CSATKVGEPKETQYF. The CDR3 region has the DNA TGCAGTGCTACCAAAGTCGGGGAGCCGAAAGAGACCCAGTACTTC.

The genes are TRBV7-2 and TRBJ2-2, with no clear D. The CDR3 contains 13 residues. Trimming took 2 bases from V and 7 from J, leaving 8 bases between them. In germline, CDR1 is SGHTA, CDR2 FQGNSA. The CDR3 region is CASSLSDGGELFF. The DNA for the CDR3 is TGTGCCAGCAGCTTATCAGATGGCGGGGAGCTGTTTTTT.

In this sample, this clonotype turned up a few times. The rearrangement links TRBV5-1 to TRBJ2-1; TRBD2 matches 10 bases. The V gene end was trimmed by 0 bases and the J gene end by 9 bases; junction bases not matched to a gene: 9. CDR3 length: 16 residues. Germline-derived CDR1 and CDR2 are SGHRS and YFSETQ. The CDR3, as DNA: TGCGCCAGCAGCTTGGATCTAGCGGGAGCAGCTGGTGAGCAGTTCTTC. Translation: CASSLDLAGAAGEQFF. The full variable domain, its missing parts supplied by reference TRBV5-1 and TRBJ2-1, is KAGVTQTPRYLIKTRGQQVTLSCSPISGHRSVSWYQQTPGQGLQFLFEYFSETQRNKGNFPGRFSGRQFSNSRSEMNVSTLELGDSALYLCASSLDLAGAAGEQFFGPGTRLTVL.

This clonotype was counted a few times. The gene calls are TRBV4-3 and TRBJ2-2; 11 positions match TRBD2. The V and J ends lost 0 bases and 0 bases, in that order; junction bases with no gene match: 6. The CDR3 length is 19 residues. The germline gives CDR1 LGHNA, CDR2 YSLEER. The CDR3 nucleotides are TGCGCCAGCAGCCAAGATACAGGACTAGCGGGTCCGAACACCGGGGAGCTGTTTTTT. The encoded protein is CASSQDTGLAGPNTGELFF.

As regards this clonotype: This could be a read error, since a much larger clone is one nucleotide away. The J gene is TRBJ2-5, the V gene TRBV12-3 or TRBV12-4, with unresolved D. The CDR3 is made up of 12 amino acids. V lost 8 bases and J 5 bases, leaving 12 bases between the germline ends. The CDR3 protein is CASGSSWETQYF. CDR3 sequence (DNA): TGTGCCAGCGGTTCCAGCTGGGAGACCCAGTACTTC.

For the CDR3, the DNA is TGTGCCAGCAGTTTGACAGGACGAAAAGCCAATCAGCCCCAGCATTTT. Its translation is CASSLTGRKANQPQHF. The genes are TRBV12-3 or TRBV12-4 and TRBJ1-5; D is possibly TRBD1 (6 bases). With 3 bases removed from V and 3 bases from J, the gap between germline ends came to 15 bases. The CDR3 sequence is 16 residues long.